This T cell receptor (beta chain) was sequenced for a study of blood T cell repertoires in COVID-19. Across the whole study: The United States, Italy and Spain supplied acute and convalescent COVID-19 samples. T cells, B-cell-depleted T cells, or PBMCs supplied cDNA or gDNA.

Source study methods: Cell counts per sample came from amplifying reference gene primers. TCRdb's copy holds only in-frame clones and misses some; the assay was immunoSEQ multiplex PCR. D and trimming come from the DNA, and the V and J calls and clone size come from that table. The sample has a few hundred thousand clones, around 86% seen once. Sequencing was done on a sample of peripheral blood. This receptor was taken from a man aged 50 or older with acute or convalescent COVID-19.

In DNA, the CDR3 is TGTGCCAGCAGTTGGGAGGGGCAGGCCGGAGGTGAAGCTTTCTTT. Protein sequence: CASSWEGQAGGEAFF. This chain links TRBV6-6 with TRBJ1-1, with D maybe TRBD1 (5 bases). The CDR3 has 15 amino acids. Trimming pared 4 bases from V and 7 bases from J, leaving 19 bases between. Per germline, CDR1 MNHNY and CDR2 SVGAGI (reference sequence).